What follows are 2 T cell receptor beta chains derived from one specimen sequenced in a study of blood T cell repertoires in COVID-19. Sequenced by immunoSEQ multiplex PCR; TCRdb stores in-frame clones only, minus some. This table holds roughly 220,000 clones, nearly 90% found once. Sequencing was performed on PBMCs or T cells enriched from blood (not recorded which). These receptors were collected from a man aged 25-45 years who had been exposed to COVID-19.

This clone was seen just once. The chain has TRBV6-6 and TRBJ2-5, with a possible D match to TRBD2 (6 bases). The CDR3 is made up of 13 amino acids. V shed 6 bases and J shed 0 bases, with 8 bases lying between them. Germline CDR1 MNHNY, CDR2 SVGAGI (reference sequence). The CDR3 loop reads CASSRGDQETQYF. The CDR3 DNA reads as TGTGCCAGCAGCCGCGGGGACCAAGAGACCCAGTACTTC.

The CDR3 nucleotides read TGTGCCAGCAGCTTGTTCCGCGGGCAAAGGGGGTCCACTGAAGCTTTCTTT. The encoded protein is CASSLFRGQRGSTEAFF. The chain carries TRBV11-2 and TRBJ1-1, with D possibly being TRBD1 (6 bases). V lost 3 bases and J lost 4, with 21 bases in between. Per germline, CDR1 SGHAT and CDR2 FQNNGV. This CDR3 is 17 amino acids long.